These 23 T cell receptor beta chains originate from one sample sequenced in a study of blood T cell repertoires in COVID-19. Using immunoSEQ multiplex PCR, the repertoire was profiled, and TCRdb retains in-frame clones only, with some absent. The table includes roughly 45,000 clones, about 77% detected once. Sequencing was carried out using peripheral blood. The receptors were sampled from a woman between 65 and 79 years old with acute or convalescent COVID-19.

CDR3 bases: TGTGCCAGCAGCTCGGGGATGAGCACAGATACGCAGTATTTT. It yields the protein CASSSGMSTDTQYF. The chain has TRBV7-8 and TRBJ2-3, with a possible D match to TRBD2 (5 bases). Germline V gene sequence: CDR1 SGHVS, CDR2 FQNEAQ. V shed 4 bases and J shed 0 bases, with 8 bases lying between them. The CDR3 has 14 residues.

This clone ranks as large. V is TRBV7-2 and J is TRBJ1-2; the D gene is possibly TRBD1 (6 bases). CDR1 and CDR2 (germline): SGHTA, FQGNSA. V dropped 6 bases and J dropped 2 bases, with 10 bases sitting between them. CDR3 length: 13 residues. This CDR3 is CASSYRENYGYTF. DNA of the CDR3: TGTGCCAGCAGTTACAGGGAAAACTATGGCTACACCTTC.

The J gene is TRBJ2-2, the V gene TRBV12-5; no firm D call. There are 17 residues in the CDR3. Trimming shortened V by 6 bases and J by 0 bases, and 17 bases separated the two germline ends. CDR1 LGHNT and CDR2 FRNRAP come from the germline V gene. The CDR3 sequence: CASGLNLGSSNTGELFF. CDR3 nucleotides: TGTGCTAGTGGACTAAACCTCGGTAGCTCGAACACCGGGGAGCTGTTTTTT.

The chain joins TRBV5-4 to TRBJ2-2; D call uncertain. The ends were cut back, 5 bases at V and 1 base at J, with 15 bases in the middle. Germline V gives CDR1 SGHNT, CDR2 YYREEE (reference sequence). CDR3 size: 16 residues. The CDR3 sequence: CASRSRATGNTGELFF. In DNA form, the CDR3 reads TGTGCCAGCAGGTCCCGTGCAACGGGGAACACCGGGGAGCTGTTTTTT.

CDR3 amino acids: CASSLQANQETQYF. The CDR3 DNA follows: TGTGCCAGCAGCTTGCAGGCAAATCAAGAGACCCAGTACTTC. The rearrangement uses TRBV5-4 and TRBJ2-5; D not certain. Per germline, CDR1 SGHNT and CDR2 YYREEE (reference sequence). Trimming took 1 base from V and 2 from J, leaving 9 bases between them. This CDR3 is 14 amino acids long. The full variable domain, completed using reference TRBV5-4 and TRBJ2-5, is ETGVTQSPTHLIKTRGQQVTLRCSSQSGHNTVSWYQQALGQGPQFIFQYYREEENGRGNFPPRFSGLQFPNYSSELNVNALELDDSALYLCASSLQANQETQYFGPGTRLLVL.

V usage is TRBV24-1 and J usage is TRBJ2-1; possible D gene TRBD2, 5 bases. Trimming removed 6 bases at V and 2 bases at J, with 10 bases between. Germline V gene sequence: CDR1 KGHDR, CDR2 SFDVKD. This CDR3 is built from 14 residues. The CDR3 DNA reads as TGTGCCACCAGTCCGGGATCCCCCTACAATGAGCAGTTCTTC. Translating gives CATSPGSPYNEQFF.

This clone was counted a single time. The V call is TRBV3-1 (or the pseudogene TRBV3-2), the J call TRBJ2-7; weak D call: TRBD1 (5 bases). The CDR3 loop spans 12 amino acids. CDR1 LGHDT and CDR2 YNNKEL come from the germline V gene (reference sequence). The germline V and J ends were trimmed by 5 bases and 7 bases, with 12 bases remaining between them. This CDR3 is CASSVQGLEQYF. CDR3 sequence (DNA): TGTGCCAGCAGCGTTCAGGGTTTAGAGCAGTACTTC.

The CDR3 is CASSLAPSQRTEAFF. As DNA, the CDR3 is TGTGCCAGCAGCTTAGCCCCGTCCCAACGGACTGAAGCTTTCTTT. The gene calls are TRBV11-2 and TRBJ1-1; D not certain. The CDR3 totals 15 residues. Germline V gene sequence: CDR1 SGHAT, CDR2 FQNNGV. V was pared by 1 base and J by 5 bases, with 14 bases between.

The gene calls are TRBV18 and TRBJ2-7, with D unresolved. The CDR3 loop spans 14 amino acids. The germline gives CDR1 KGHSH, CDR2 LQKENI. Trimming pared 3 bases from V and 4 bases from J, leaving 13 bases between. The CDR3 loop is CASSPRSIPYEQYF. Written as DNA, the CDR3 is TGTGCCAGCTCACCCCGGTCCATCCCTTACGAGCAGTACTTC.

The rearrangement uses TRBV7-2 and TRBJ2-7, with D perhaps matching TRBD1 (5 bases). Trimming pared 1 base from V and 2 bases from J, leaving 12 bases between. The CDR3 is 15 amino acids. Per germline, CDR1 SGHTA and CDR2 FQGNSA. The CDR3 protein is CASSLGQGITYEQYF. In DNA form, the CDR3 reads TGTGCCAGCAGCTTAGGGCAGGGAATAACCTACGAGCAGTACTTC.

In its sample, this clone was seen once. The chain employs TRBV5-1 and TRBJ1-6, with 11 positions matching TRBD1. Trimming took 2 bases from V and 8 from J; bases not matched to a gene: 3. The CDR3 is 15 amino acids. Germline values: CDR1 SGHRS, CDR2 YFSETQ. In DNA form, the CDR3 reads TGCGCCAGCAGCTTCGGACAGGGGGCGCATTCACCCCTCCACTTT. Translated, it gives CASSFGQGAHSPLHF.

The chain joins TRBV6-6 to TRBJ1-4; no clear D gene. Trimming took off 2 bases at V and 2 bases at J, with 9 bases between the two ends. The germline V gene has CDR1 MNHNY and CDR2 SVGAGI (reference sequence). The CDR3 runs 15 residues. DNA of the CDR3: TGTGCCAGCAGTTACGGGCACTCGACTAATGAAAAACTGTTTTTT. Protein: CASSYGHSTNEKLFF.

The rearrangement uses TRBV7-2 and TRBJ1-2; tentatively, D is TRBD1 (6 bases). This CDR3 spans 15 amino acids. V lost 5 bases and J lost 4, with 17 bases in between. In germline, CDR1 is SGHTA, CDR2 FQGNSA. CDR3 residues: CASSRNLRGGYGYTF. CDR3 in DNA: TGTGCCAGCAGCCGCAACCTCAGGGGTGGCTATGGCTACACCTTC.

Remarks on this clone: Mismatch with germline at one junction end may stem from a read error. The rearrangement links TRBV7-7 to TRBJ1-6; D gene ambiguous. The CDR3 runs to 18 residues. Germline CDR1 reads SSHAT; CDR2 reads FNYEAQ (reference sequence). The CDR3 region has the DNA TGTGCTAGCAGCTTAGATTTCTTTTGGGCCATCATGGATTCACCCCTCCACTTT. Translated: CASSLDFFWAIMDSPLHF.

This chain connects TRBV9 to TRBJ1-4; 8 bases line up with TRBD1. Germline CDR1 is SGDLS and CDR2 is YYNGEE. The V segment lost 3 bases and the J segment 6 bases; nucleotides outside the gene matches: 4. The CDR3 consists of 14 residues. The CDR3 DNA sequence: TGTGCCAGCAGCGCCGGACAGGGTGATGAAAAACTGTTTTTT. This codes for CASSAGQGDEKLFF.

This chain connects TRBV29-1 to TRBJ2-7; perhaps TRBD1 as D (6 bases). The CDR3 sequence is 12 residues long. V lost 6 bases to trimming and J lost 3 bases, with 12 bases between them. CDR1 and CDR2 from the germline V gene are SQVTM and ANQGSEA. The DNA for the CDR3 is TGCAGCGTCCTACAGGGAAACTACGAGCAGTACTTC. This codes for CSVLQGNYEQYF.

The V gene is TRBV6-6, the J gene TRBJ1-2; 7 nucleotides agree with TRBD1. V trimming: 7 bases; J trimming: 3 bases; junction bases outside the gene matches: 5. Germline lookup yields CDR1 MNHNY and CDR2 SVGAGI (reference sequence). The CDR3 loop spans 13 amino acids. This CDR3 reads CASTTDRDYGYTF. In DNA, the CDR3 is TGTGCCAGCACCACCGACAGGGACTATGGCTACACCTTC.

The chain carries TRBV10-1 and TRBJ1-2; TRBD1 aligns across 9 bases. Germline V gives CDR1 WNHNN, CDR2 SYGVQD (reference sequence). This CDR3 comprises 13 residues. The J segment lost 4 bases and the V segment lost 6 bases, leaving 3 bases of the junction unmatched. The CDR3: CASSGQGSYGYTF. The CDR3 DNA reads TGCGCCAGCAGCGGACAGGGGAGCTATGGCTACACCTTC.

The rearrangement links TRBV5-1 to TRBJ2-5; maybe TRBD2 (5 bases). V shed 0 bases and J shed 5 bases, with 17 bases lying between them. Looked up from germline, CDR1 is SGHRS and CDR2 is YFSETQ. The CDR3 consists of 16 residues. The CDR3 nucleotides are TGCGCCAGCAGCTTGGCCACGGCTAGCTCGTCCGAGACCCAGTACTTC. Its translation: CASSLATASSSETQYF.

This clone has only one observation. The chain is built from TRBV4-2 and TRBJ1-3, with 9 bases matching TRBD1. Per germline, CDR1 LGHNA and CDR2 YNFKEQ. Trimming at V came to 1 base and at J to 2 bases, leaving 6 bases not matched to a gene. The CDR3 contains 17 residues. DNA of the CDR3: TGTGCCAGCAGCCAAGGGACACAGGGGGCAACTGGAAACACCATATATTTT. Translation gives CASSQGTQGATGNTIYF.

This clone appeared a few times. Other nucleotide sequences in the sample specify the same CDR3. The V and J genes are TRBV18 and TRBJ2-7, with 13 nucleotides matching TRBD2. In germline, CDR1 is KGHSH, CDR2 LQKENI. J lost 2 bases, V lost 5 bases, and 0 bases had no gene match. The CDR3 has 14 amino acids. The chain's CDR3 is CASSGTSGTYEQYF. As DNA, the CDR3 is TGTGCCAGCTCAGGGACTAGCGGGACCTACGAGCAGTACTTC.

This CDR3 reads CASSHSTAIGNTIYF. DNA of the CDR3: TGTGCCAGCAGCCACTCGACAGCTATTGGAAACACCATATATTTT. V gene TRBV3-1 (or the pseudogene TRBV3-2) combines with J gene TRBJ1-3; a weak D match, TRBD1 (5 bases). CDR1 is LGHDT and CDR2 is YNNKEL in the germline V gene (reference sequence). Trimming took 3 bases from V and 3 from J, leaving 12 bases between them. The CDR3 consists of 15 residues.

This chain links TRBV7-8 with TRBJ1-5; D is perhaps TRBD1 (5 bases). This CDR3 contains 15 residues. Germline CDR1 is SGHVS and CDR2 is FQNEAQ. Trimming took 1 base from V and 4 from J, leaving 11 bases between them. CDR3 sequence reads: CASSLVGGRNQPQHF. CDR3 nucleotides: TGTGCCAGCAGCTTAGTGGGGGGACGAAATCAGCCCCAGCATTTT.